This T cell receptor (beta chain) originates from a study of CD8+CD57+ T cells in acquired aplastic anemia. Study overall: Mean DNA quantity obtained from sorted CD4+ and CD8+ cells was about 3 ug. CD4+ cells from healthy donors averaged roughly 11 million reads.

General study results and limits: Patients and controls had in common approximately 29 CD8+ CDR3 sequences. In CD8+ cells, Simpson's diversity showed no significant difference between patients and controls.

According to the study, genomic DNA was the template for TCR beta VDJ and CDR3 profiling. Each CDR3 protein is one row after TCRdb ran MiXCR on the reads. This sample has about 220,000 distinct CDR3 sequences; 34% occur once, and the top ten carry approximately 1.2%. Turning to this clonotype: As yet, its antigen is unknown.

The sequenced material came from sorted CD4+, CD8+, or CD8+CD57+ T cells (not recorded which) from PBMCs. This sequence originates from a human donor in good health, serving as a control.

This CDR3 reads CASSFPDGRPSPLHF. The CDR3 DNA reads TGTGCCAGTAGTTTTCCGGACGGACGACCATCACCCCTCCACTTT. The rearrangement links TRBV19 to TRBJ1-6; unclear D gene. The CDR3 has 15 amino acids. CDR1 is LNHDA and CDR2 is SQIVND in the germline V gene (reference sequence). The V and J ends lost 5 bases and 10 bases respectively, with 18 bases between them.